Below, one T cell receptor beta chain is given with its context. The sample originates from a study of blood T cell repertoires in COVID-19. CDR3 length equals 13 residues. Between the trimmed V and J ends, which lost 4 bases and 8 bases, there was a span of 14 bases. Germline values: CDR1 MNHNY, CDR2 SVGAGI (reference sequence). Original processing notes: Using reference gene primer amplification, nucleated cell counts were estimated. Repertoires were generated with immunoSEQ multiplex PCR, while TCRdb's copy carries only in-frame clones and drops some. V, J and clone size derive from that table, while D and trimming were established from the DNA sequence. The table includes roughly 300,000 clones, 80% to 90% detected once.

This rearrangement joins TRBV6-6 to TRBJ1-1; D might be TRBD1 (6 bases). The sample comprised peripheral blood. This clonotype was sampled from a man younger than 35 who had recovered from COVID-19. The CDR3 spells CASSWDTPSEAFF. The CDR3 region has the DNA TGTGCCAGCAGTTGGGACACCCCCAGCGAAGCTTTCTTT.